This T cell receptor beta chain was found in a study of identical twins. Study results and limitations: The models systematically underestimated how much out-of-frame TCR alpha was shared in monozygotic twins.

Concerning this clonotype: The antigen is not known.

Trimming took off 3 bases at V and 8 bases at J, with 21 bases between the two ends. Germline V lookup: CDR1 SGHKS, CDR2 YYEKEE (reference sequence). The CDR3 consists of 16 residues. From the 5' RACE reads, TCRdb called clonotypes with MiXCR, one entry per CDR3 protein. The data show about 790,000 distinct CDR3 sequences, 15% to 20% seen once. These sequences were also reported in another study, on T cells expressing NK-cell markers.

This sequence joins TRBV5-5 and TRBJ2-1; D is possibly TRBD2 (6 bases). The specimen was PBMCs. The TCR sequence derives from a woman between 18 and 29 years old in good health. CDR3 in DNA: TGTGCCAGCAGCTGGGATGGACGGAGGGGCACGGATGAGCAGTTCTTC. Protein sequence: CASSWDGRRGTDEQFF.